Below, 23 T cell receptor beta chains from the same sample are listed, as sequenced in a study of blood T cell repertoires in COVID-19. Clones were read by immunoSEQ multiplex PCR, and TCRdb kept only the in-frame ones, dropping some. The table records 70,000 to 80,000 clones, 84% of them present only once. The sample consisted of peripheral blood. These receptors were taken from a human donor in a cohort sampled during active COVID-19.

This chain joins TRBV28 and TRBJ1-2, with TRBD1 identical over 11 bases. V shed 6 bases, J shed 8 bases, and the junction held 8 bases outside the gene matches. Germline V gene sequence: CDR1 MDHEN, CDR2 SYDVKM. The CDR3 is 14 amino acids. In nucleotides, the CDR3 is TGTGCCAGCAGCGAAGGACAGGGGGCGCGGGGCTACACCTTC. Encoded protein: CASSEGQGARGYTF.

CDR3 sequence reads: CASSVGGQGVGGYTF. The CDR3 coding sequence is TGTGCCAGCAGTGTCGGCGGACAGGGGGTAGGTGGCTACACCTTC. The chain recombines TRBV2 with TRBJ1-2, with 10 bases identical to TRBD1. The CDR3 covers 15 residues. Germline CDR1 and CDR2: SNHLY and FYNNEI. With V trimmed by 4 bases and J by 7 bases, 9 bases remained unmatched.

The V and J genes are TRBV5-1 and TRBJ2-7, with 7 bases that match TRBD2. The J segment lost 9 bases and the V segment lost 4 bases, leaving 16 bases of the junction unmatched. The V gene's germline CDR1 is SGHRS and CDR2 YFSETQ. The CDR3 consists of 15 residues. The CDR3 region is CASSISVAGTMGQYF. CDR3 nucleotide sequence: TGCGCCAGCAGCATTTCGGTAGCGGGTACGATGGGGCAGTACTTC.

The genes are TRBV2 and TRBJ1-5, with TRBD1 matching over 8 bases. The CDR3 loop spans 13 amino acids. Per germline, CDR1 SNHLY and CDR2 FYNNEI. V shed 5 bases and J 7 bases; nucleotides not matched to a gene: 4. This CDR3 reads CASSMTGVQPQHF. CDR3 nucleotide sequence: TGTGCCAGCAGTATGACAGGGGTACAGCCCCAGCATTTT.

This clone appeared once. The CDR3: CATSDSLSTQYF. The CDR3 DNA is TGTGCCACCAGTGATTCTCTATCGACGCAGTATTTT. The rearrangement joins TRBV24-1 to TRBJ2-3; D not certain. The CDR3 sequence is 12 residues long. The germline gives CDR1 KGHDR, CDR2 SFDVKD. V lost 2 bases, J lost 9 bases, and 8 bases lay in between.

The chain uses TRBV7-3 and TRBJ2-1; TRBD2 aligns across 11 bases. V was pared by 1 base and J by 5 bases, with 7 bases of the junction left unmatched. CDR1 and CDR2 (germline): SGHTA, FQGTGA. This CDR3 is 17 amino acids long. The DNA for the CDR3 is TGTGCCAGCAGCTTAAAGGGGCTAGCGGGAGGAAACAATGAGCAGTTCTTC. Amino acid sequence: CASSLKGLAGGNNEQFF.

The chain links TRBV30 to TRBJ1-2, with D maybe TRBD1 (6 bases). The CDR3 totals 12 residues. V was shortened by 5 bases and J by 8 bases, with 15 bases between the two germline ends. The V gene's germline CDR1 is GTSNPN and CDR2 SVGIG (reference sequence). This CDR3 is CAWAETGGGYTF. The CDR3 coding sequence is TGTGCCTGGGCTGAGACAGGCGGAGGCTACACCTTC.

The gene calls are TRBV2 and TRBJ1-6, with 8 bases aligning to TRBD1. Germline V CDR1 and CDR2: SNHLY, FYNNEI. The junction had 18 bases not matched to a gene; V was cut back by 2 bases and J by 9 bases. The CDR3 runs to 19 residues. The CDR3 reads CASSERESGGRSYGSPLHF. The CDR3 DNA sequence: TGTGCCAGCAGTGAAAGGGAATCAGGGGGCAGGTCCTATGGTTCACCCCTCCACTTT.

The chain combines TRBV6-5 with TRBJ1-2; 8 bases map to TRBD1. The germline CDR1 and CDR2 sequences are MNHEY and SVGAGI. V lost 6 bases to trimming and J lost 4 bases; unmatched junction nucleotides: 10. The CDR3 has 15 amino acids. CDR3 protein: CASRRQGQWGYGYTF. The CDR3 DNA is TGTGCCAGCAGACGACAGGGGCAATGGGGCTATGGCTACACCTTC.

The gene calls are TRBV11-2 and TRBJ1-1, with a tentative D call TRBD1 (5 bases). V dropped 4 bases and J dropped 5 bases, with 20 bases sitting between them. CDR1 is SGHAT, CDR2 FQNNGV, per germline. The CDR3 totals 16 residues. The CDR3 spells CASSSRLVRGSTEAFF. DNA of the CDR3: TGTGCCAGCAGCTCTAGGTTGGTTAGGGGCTCAACTGAAGCTTTCTTT.

J is TRBJ2-1 and V is TRBV5-6; D is perhaps TRBD2 (5 bases). This CDR3 is built from 14 residues. In germline, CDR1 is SGHDT, CDR2 YYEEEE. With 2 bases removed from V and 4 bases from J, the gap between germline ends came to 10 bases. The CDR3 DNA reads TGTGCCAGCAGCTTACCCTGGACTTACAATGAGCAGTTCTTC. Translation: CASSLPWTYNEQFF.

The V call is TRBV18, the J call TRBJ1-4; TRBD1 matches at 11 bases. Germline V gene data show CDR1 as KGHSH and CDR2 as LQKENI. The length of the CDR3 is 16 residues. Trimming took 3 bases from V and 6 from J; bases not matched to a gene: 6. The DNA for the CDR3 is TGTGCCAGCTCACCGAGGACAGGGGGCCAGTATGAAAAACTGTTTTTT. This sequence encodes CASSPRTGGQYEKLFF.

The chain joins TRBV7-2 to TRBJ1-2, with a weak D call TRBD1 (5 bases). V lost 1 base to trimming and J lost 5 bases, with 14 bases between them. Per the germline V gene, CDR1 is SGHTA and CDR2 is FQGNSA. The CDR3 covers 15 residues. In DNA form, the CDR3 reads TGTGCCAGCAGCTTAGGGGAGGGGCCTCGATATGGCTACACCTTC. Translated: CASSLGEGPRYGYTF.

This clone was detected a few times. V is TRBV5-4 and J is TRBJ2-7, with a weak D call TRBD2 (6 bases). The CDR3 is made up of 15 amino acids. The ends were cut back, 0 bases at V and 6 bases at J, with 16 bases in the middle. Looked up from germline, CDR1 is SGHNT and CDR2 is YYREEE (reference sequence). The CDR3 here is CASSLVASAPSEQYF. The CDR3, as DNA: TGTGCCAGCAGCTTGGTGGCTAGCGCTCCTTCCGAGCAGTACTTC.

The V gene is TRBV4-1, the J gene TRBJ2-5; 10 bases align to TRBD2. The V segment lost 0 bases and the J segment 6 bases; nucleotides outside the gene matches: 7. The CDR3 extends over 16 amino acids. Germline assignment: CDR1 MGHRA and CDR2 YSYEKL. DNA for the CDR3: TGCGCCAGCAGCCAAGAAAGAGGGACTAGCGTGAAGACCCAGTACTTC. Translating gives CASSQERGTSVKTQYF.

The chain uses TRBV6-5 and TRBJ1-2, with 8 positions matching TRBD1. Trimming removed 6 bases from V and 4 bases from J; junction bases left unmatched: 7. Germline assignment: CDR1 MNHEY and CDR2 SVGAGI. The CDR3 is 14 amino acids. CDR3 protein: CASSPSGTGYGYTF. The CDR3 bases are TGTGCCAGCAGCCCCTCCGGGACAGGCTATGGCTACACCTTC.

CDR3 coding DNA: TGTGCCAGCAGGCCCAGGGAGGGCAAGAACACTGAAGCTTTCTTT. As protein: CASRPREGKNTEAFF. The rearrangement uses TRBV7-9 and TRBJ1-1; D may be TRBD1 (5 bases). CDR3 length equals 15 residues. CDR1 is SEHNR, CDR2 FQNEAQ, per germline (reference sequence). Trimming pared 6 bases from V and 1 base from J, leaving 15 bases between.

This chain links TRBV19 with TRBJ2-1; D is perhaps TRBD2 (5 bases). CDR1 is LNHDA and CDR2 is SQIVND in the germline V gene (reference sequence). The CDR3 runs to 15 residues. V lost 0 bases and J lost 7, with 13 bases in between. CDR3 protein: CASSIDLGVTNEQFF. The CDR3 DNA reads as TGTGCCAGTAGTATAGATCTCGGGGTAACGAATGAGCAGTTCTTC.

The chain uses TRBV14 and TRBJ2-6; D is uncertain. The CDR3 has 15 residues. V shed 1 base and J shed 0 bases, with 4 bases lying between them. Per the germline V gene, CDR1 is SGHDN and CDR2 is FVKESK. The CDR3 region is CASSQAHSGANVLTF. The CDR3 DNA follows: TGTGCCAGCAGCCAAGCCCACTCTGGGGCCAACGTCCTGACTTTC.

The chain carries TRBV19 and TRBJ1-1; D is possibly TRBD1 (6 bases). This CDR3 is 14 amino acids long. V lost 1 base and J lost 4, with 10 bases in between. Germline V gives CDR1 LNHDA, CDR2 SQIVND (reference sequence). The CDR3 nucleotides are TGTGCCAGTAGTATAGTGGGGGCCGGCACTGAAGCTTTCTTT. It specifies CASSIVGAGTEAFF.

V usage is TRBV10-1 and J usage is TRBJ1-2, with D unclear. V lost 2 bases to trimming and J lost 2 bases, with 9 bases between them. This CDR3 comprises 14 residues. The germline V gene encodes CDR1 WNHNN and CDR2 SYGVQD (reference sequence). CDR3 nucleotides: TGCGCCAGCAGTGAGATTGGCCGAAACTATGGCTACACCTTC. Protein: CASSEIGRNYGYTF.

In this sample, this clone turned up once. This chain uses TRBV28 with TRBJ1-2; 10 positions match TRBD1. The CDR3 runs to 12 residues. Germline CDR1 MDHEN, CDR2 SYDVKM. V trimming: 9 bases; J trimming: 4 bases; junction bases outside the gene matches: 2. CDR3 loop: CASRDRGYGYTF. DNA of the CDR3: TGTGCCAGTCGGGACAGGGGCTATGGCTACACCTTC.

The rearrangement joins TRBV5-4 to TRBJ2-2; perhaps TRBD2 as D (6 bases). Germline lookup yields CDR1 SGHNT and CDR2 YYREEE (reference sequence). Between the trimmed V and J ends, which lost 2 bases and 4 bases, there was a span of 15 bases. The CDR3 has 16 residues. The DNA of the CDR3 is TGTGCCAGCAGCTTCGGGGCGGGACGGGGCACCGGGGAGCTGTTTTTT. The encoded protein is CASSFGAGRGTGELFF.